Detailed here is one T cell receptor (beta chain). The record originates from a study of T cells in Graves' hyperthyroidism and ophthalmopathy. Amplified TCR beta CDR3 regions derived from RNA transcripts. HTBI primers were employed in a first-round RT-PCR of the TCR CDR3. TCRdb recomputed calls from the multiplex PCR reads with MiXCR, one row per CDR3 protein. Among about 320,000 distinct CDR3 sequences, roughly 17% were seen once, and the ten largest hold approximately 35%. Germline CDR1 and CDR2: MDHEN and SYDVKM. The V gene end was trimmed by 4 bases and the J gene end by 10 bases; junction bases not matched to a gene: 12. The CDR3 has 15 residues.

The J gene is TRBJ2-1, the V gene TRBV28; 8 bases match TRBD2. The sequenced material came from blood. This receptor was identified in a man aged 30 to 39 with Graves' hyperthyroidism. Here the CDR3 DNA reads TGTGCCAGCAGTTCGGGGGGGGCCTTAGCCCGGGAGCAGTTCTTC. Encoded protein: CASSSGGALAREQFF.